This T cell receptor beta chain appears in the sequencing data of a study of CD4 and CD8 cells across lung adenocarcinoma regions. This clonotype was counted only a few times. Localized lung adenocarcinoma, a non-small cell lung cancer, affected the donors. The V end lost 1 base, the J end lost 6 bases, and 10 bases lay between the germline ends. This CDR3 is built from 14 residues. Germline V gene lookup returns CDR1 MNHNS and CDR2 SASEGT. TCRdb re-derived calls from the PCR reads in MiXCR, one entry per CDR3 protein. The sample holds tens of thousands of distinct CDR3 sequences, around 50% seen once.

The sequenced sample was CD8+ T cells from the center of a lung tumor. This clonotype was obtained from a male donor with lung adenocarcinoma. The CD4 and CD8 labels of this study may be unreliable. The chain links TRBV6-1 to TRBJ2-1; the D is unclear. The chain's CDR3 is CASSEVRPPNEQFF. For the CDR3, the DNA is TGTGCCAGCAGTGAAGTACGCCCGCCCAATGAGCAGTTCTTC.